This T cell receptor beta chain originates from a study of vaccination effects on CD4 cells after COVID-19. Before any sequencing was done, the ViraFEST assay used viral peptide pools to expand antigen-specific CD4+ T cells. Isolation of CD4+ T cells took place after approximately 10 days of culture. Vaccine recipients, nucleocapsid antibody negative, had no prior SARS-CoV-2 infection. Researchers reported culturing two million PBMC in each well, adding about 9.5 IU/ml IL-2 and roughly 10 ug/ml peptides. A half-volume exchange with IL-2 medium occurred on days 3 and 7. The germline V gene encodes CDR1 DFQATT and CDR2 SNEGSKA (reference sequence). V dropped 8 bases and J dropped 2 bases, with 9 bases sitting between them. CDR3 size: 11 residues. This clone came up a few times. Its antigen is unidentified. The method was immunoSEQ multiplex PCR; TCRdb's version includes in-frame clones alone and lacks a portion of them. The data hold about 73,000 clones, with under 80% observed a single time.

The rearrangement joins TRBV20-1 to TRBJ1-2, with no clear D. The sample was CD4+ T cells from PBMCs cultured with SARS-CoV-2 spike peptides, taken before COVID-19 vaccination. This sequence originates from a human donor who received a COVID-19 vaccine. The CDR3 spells CSTQQNYGYTF. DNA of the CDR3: TGCAGTACTCAGCAAAACTATGGCTACACCTTC.